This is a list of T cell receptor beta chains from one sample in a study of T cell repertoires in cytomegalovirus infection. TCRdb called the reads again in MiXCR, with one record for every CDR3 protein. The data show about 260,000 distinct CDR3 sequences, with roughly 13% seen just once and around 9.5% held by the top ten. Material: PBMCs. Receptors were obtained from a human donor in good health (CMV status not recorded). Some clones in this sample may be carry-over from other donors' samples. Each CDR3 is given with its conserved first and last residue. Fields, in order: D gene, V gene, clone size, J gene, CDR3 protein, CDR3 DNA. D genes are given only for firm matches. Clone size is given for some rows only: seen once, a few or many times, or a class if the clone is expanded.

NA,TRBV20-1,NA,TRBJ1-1,CSASQGHTEAFF,TGCAGTGCTAGTCAGGGGCACACTGAAGCTTTCTTT
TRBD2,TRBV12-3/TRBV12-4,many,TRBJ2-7,CASSFLAGAGEQYF,TGTGCCAGCAGTTTTCTAGCGGGAGCGGGGGAGCAGTACTTC
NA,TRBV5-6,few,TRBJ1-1,CASSSAGARAGNTEAFF,TGTGCCAGCAGCTCGGCTGGGGCGCGGGCCGGGAACACTGAAGCTTTCTTT
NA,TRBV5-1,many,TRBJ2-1,CATSVHPSNEQFF,TGCGCCACGAGTGTTCACCCTTCCAATGAGCAGTTCTTC
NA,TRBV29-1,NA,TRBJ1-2,CSVEGEADGYTF,TGCAGCGTTGAAGGAGAGGCGGATGGCTACACCTTC
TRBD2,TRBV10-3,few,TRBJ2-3,CAISMRRGGDYTDTQYF,TGTGCCATCAGTATGCGGCGGGGGGGGGACTACACAGATACGCAGTATTTT
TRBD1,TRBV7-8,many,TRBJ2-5,CASSIRQGAGETQYF,TGTGCCAGCAGCATTCGACAGGGGGCGGGAGAGACCCAGTACTTC
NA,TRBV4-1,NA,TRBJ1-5,CASSQGITGPSNQPQHF,TGCGCCAGCAGCCAAGGCATTACGGGGCCTAGCAATCAGCCCCAGCATTTT
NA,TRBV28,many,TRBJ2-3,CASSLRTGAIRVIDTQYF,TGTGCCAGCAGTTTACGTACGGGAGCAATAAGGGTCATAGATACGCAGTATTTT
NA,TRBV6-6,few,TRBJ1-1,CASRRPGDENTEAFF,TGTGCCAGCAGACGACCGGGAGACGAGAACACTGAAGCTTTCTTT
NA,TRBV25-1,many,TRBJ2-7,CASTPGGAHPLEQYF,TGTGCCAGCACCCCCGGCGGGGCCCATCCTCTCGAGCAGTACTTC
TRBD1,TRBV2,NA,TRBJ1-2,CASSPPDRVGSSYGYTF,TGTGCCAGCAGTCCCCCCGACAGGGTCGGAAGCTCGTATGGCTACACCTTC
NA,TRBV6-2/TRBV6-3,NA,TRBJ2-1,CASRYERQPDEHEQFF,TGTGCCAGCAGGTATGAACGACAGCCCGACGAACATGAGCAGTTCTTC
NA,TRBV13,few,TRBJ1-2,CASSLQGQTNYGYTF,TGTGCCAGCAGCTTGCAAGGGCAAACTAACTATGGCTACACCTTC
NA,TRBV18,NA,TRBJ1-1,CASSPLRAGQTEAFF,TGTGCCAGCTCACCCCTAAGGGCGGGGCAGACTGAAGCTTTCTTT
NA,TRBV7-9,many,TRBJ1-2,CASSLVAGRYGYTF,TGTGCCAGCAGCTTAGTGGCAGGGCGCTATGGCTACACCTTC
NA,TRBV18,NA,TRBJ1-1,CASSPPSKGWTEAFF,TGTGCCAGCTCACCCCCGTCGAAGGGGTGGACTGAAGCTTTCTTT
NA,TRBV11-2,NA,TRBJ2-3,CASSLRGARPSTDTQYF,TGTGCCAGCAGTCTCCGTGGGGCACGGCCCAGCACAGATACGCAGTATTTT
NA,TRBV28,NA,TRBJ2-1,CASSPHRSGGNEQFF,TGTGCCAGCAGCCCCCATAGGAGTGGGGGCAATGAGCAGTTCTTC
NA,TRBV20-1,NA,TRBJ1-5,CSARDWVAGLNQPQHF,TGCAGTGCTAGAGATTGGGTTGCAGGGCTCAATCAGCCCCAGCATTTT
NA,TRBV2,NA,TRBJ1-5,CASRGGAGQPQHF,TGTGCCAGCAGGGGCGGGGCAGGTCAGCCCCAGCATTTT
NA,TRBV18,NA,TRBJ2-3,CASSPPRAGINKDTQYF,TGTGCCAGCTCACCACCACGGGCGGGAATAAACAAAGATACGCAGTATTTT
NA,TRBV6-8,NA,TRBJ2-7,CASSYSLVGEQYF,TGTGCCAGCAGTTACAGCCTAGTCGGCGAGCAGTACTTC
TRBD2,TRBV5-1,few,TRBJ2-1,CASRYSSGGGHNEQFF,TGCGCCAGCAGATATTCAAGCGGGGGGGGACACAATGAGCAGTTCTTC
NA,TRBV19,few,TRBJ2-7,CASSDPGGRGTQYEQYF,TGTGCCAGTAGTGATCCAGGCGGGCGAGGGACTCAGTACGAGCAGTACTTC
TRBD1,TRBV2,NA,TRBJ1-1,CASRDGQGGEAFF,TGTGCCAGCAGGGATGGACAGGGAGGTGAAGCTTTCTTT
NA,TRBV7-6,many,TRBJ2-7,CASSFRASYEQYF,TGTGCCAGCAGCTTTAGGGCCTCCTACGAGCAGTACTTC
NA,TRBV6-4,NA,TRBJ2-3,CASSAIWGGPDTQYF,TGTGCCAGCAGTGCAATCTGGGGAGGCCCGGATACGCAGTATTTT
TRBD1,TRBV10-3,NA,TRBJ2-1,CAISESPGGQQFF,TGTGCCATCAGTGAGTCCCCAGGGGGCCAGCAGTTCTTC
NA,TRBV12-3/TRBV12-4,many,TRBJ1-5,CASSLWGRGNQPQHF,TGTGCCAGCAGTTTGTGGGGTAGAGGCAATCAGCCCCAGCATTTT
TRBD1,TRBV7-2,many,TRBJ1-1,CASSADRGRVEAFF,TGTGCCAGCAGCGCGGACAGGGGGCGGGTTGAAGCTTTCTTT
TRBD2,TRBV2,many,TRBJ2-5,CASSLAGGRETQYF,TGTGCCAGCAGTTTAGCGGGGGGTAGGGAGACCCAGTACTTC
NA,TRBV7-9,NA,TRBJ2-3,CASSLDRPGADTQYF,TGTGCCAGCAGCTTAGACCGGCCTGGCGCAGATACGCAGTATTTT
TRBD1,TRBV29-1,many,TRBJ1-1,CSVHETGATEAFF,TGCAGCGTCCACGAAACAGGGGCCACTGAAGCTTTCTTT
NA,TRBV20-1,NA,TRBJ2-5,CSARGGDTKTQYF,TGCAGTGCTAGAGGGGGGGACACTAAGACCCAGTACTTC
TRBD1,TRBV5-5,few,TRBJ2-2,CASSLVQGAITGELFF,TGTGCCAGCAGCTTGGTTCAGGGGGCGATCACCGGGGAGCTGTTTTTT